This TCR beta chain was captured in a study of CXCR3-negative and CXCR3-positive naive CD8 T cells. Study-level results: Similar levels of surface CD5 were seen between naive subsets; TCR strength was inferred from TRB CDR3 properties. For memory CD8+ cells diversity was much lower, but both naive subsets had comparably high diversity. Naive CXCR3-positive cells had TRB CDR3s more hydrophobic than those of CXCR3-negative naive cells.

Carrying UMI labels, the TRB cDNA libraries were prepared through 5' RACE. TCRdb re-called the 5' RACE reads and gives one entry per CDR3 protein, without DNA. This repertoire includes about 120,000 distinct CDR3 sequences. Sorts performed in triplicate captured 300,000 to 350,000 cells each from every CD8+ T cell subset. Details on this clonotype: Its antigen is unidentified.

CDR3 length: 12 residues. Germline V CDR1 and CDR2: SGHDT, YYEEEE. The rearrangement links TRBV5-6 to TRBJ2-1; TCRdb's D call, TRBD1, is unchecked because there is no DNA. The sample taken for sequencing was naive CXCR3- CD8+ T cells from blood. Documented subset: CD45RO-CCR7+CD27+CD95- naive CD8+ T cells lacking CXCR3 (TNR3-). This clonotype was sampled from a human donor in good health. Some clones in this sample may be carry-over from other donors' samples. The CDR3 reads CASSPGDNEQFF. Variable domain in full (rest from reference TRBV5-6 and TRBJ2-1): DAGVTQSPTHLIKTRGQQVTLRCSPKSGHDTVSWYQQALGQGPQFIFQYYEEEERQRGNFPDRFSGHQFPNYSSELNVNALLLGDSALYLCASSPGDNEQFFGPGTRLTVL.